This T cell receptor (beta chain) was observed in a study of blood T cells in healthy people across ages (dated by TCRdb to 2015 to 2017). About the investigation overall: Template switching captured roughly one uniquely barcoded TCR beta cDNA molecule per two T cells in model experiments. The study measured age-related changes in TCR beta repertoire diversity using deep sequencing normalized with unique cDNA molecular identifiers. Two additional independent replicas of 1 million unique cDNA reads from the same blood draw were analyzed for two donors (one aged 18 to 29 and one aged 80 or older). Donors of different ages were randomly distributed across sequencing lanes to avoid experimental bias. The donors were split into four age groups: young (average 16 years), middle-aged (roughly 39), aged (more than 60) and long-lived (more than 80). General conclusions and limits of the study: Compared with the aged group, more naive CD4+ T cells, fewer expanded clones and increased TCR diversity were shown by the long-lived group, suggesting age selection. Because donor CMV infection status was unknown, age-related changes in expanded clonotypes were potentially confounded. Total diversity estimates from one million sequenced T cells were considered lower bounds and underestimates. Bulk unsorted PBMC profiling prevented conclusive comparison of naive and antigen-experienced compartments. Observed TCR beta diversity per million T cells fell roughly linearly with age, and a significant reduction was already apparent by age about 38. There was a strong correlation between observed TCR beta diversity and the percentage of naive T cells measured by flow cytometry.

Library construction relied on 5' RACE. Sequenced using an Illumina HiSeq 2500. The second PCR ran for about 6 to 11 cycles and used a J-beta primer mix along with a sample-barcoded 5' primer. A unique molecular identifier was introduced onto each TCR beta cDNA molecule by a template-switch 5' adaptor carrying 12 random nucleotides. Each sample yielded at least 2.5 million CDR3-containing paired-end reads. The Mint cDNA synthesis kit, primed by a TRBC-specific oligonucleotide, was used to synthesize first-strand cDNA from all RNA. Following uracil-DNA glycosylase treatment, all cDNA underwent a first 18-cycle PCR with the universal primers M1SS and BC2_uni_R. Per the original workflow: Normalization of each sample was performed by random selection of 1 million high-quality reads, each carrying a distinct molecular identifier. Instead of being binned into consensus sequences, reads that shared molecular identifiers were thrown out. MiTCR, with a Q25 quality threshold and the strictest error-elimination algorithm, was used for CDR3 identification, clonotype clustering and error correction. Lower-bound total TCR beta diversity was estimated with a nonparametric unseen species model using Euler transformation. Through fastp at Q25 and MiXCR, TCRdb rebuilt clones from the public reads, retaining in-frame beta chains. Entries that share a CDR3 protein sequence are merged under the most common genes and DNA. The V and J calls, along with clone size, are taken from TCRdb and not from the paper's own processing. Across this sample there are 1 million to 1.2 million distinct CDR3 sequences, with more than 30% seen only once. Together, the top ten hold over 10% of the sample.

Donors were 40 or so systemically healthy Caucasian individuals from Russia aged roughly 6 to 95 years. Roughly 11 milliliters of peripheral blood were drawn from each donor into EDTA-treated Vacutainer tubes. Ficoll-Paque density-gradient centrifugation was used to isolate PBMCs, with at least 6.5 million per sample. Trizol reagent was used to extract total RNA from the PBMCs, yielding at least 5.5 micrograms per sample. For every donor, flow cytometry on a PBMC aliquot measured the percentage of naive CD45RAhigh/CD27high T cells. This clonotype qualifies as medium-sized (0.01 to 0.1%). Its antigen specificity is not known. Just one base apart from a much larger clone, this may be a read error. The CDR3 sequence holds 14 residues, the cysteine and phenylalanine included. CDR3 DNA only is kept here, 42 bases in frame from base 1. Per the germline V gene, SGHTA is the CDR1 and FQGTGA is the CDR2.

In this chain, TRBV7-3 is recombined with TRBJ1-2; TRBD1 is a possible D gene, resting on 6 matching bases. This sequence was found in a man younger than 35 in good health. Sample: blood. The nucleotides are TGTGCCAGCAGCGTAACGGACAGTATCTATGGCTACACCTTC. This is translated as CASSVTDSIYGYTF.